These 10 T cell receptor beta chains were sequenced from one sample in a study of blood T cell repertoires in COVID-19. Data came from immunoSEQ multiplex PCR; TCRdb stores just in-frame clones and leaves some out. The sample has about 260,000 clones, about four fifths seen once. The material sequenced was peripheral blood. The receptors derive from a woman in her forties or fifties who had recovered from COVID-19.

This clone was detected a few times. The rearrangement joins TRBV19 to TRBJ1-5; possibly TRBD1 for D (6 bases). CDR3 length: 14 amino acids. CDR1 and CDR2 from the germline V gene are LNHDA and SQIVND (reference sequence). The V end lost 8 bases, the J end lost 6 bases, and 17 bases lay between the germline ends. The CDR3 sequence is CASGTGYVSQPQHF. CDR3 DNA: TGTGCCAGTGGAACAGGGTACGTTTCTCAGCCCCAGCATTTT.

The CDR3 loop is CASSQDRRGTAGNTIYF. As DNA, the CDR3 is TGTGCCAGCAGCCAAGATAGGCGGGGGACGGCGGGAAACACCATATATTTT. This chain connects TRBV4-2 to TRBJ1-3; tentatively, D is TRBD1 (5 bases). Trimming removed 0 bases from V and 4 bases from J, with 16 bases in between. Germline CDR1 is LGHNA and CDR2 is YNFKEQ. This CDR3 region has 17 residues.

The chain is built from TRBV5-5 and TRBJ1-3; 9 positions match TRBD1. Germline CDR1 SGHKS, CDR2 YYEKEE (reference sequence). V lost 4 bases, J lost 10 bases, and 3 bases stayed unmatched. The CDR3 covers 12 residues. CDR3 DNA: TGTGCCAGCAGCCATGGGACAGGGACCATATATTTT. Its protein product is CASSHGTGTIYF.

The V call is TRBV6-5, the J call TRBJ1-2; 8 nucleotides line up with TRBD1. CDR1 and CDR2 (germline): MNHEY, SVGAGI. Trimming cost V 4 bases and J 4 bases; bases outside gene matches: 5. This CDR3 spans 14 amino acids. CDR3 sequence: CASSSRDRSYGYTF. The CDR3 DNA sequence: TGTGCCAGCAGTTCACGGGACAGGAGCTATGGCTACACCTTC.

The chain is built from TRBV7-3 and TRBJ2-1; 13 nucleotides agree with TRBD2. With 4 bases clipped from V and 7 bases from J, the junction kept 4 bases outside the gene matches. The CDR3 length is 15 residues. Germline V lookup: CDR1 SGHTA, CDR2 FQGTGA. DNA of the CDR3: TGTGCCAGCAGCTCTACTAGCGGGGGGGCGAATGAGCAGTTCTTC. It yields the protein CASSSTSGGANEQFF.

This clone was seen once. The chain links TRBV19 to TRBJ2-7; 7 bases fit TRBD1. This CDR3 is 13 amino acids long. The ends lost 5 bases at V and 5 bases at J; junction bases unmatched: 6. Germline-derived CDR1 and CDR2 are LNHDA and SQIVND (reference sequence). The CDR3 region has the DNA TGTGCCAGTAGTCCCGGGACAGACAACGAGCAGTACTTC. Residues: CASSPGTDNEQYF.

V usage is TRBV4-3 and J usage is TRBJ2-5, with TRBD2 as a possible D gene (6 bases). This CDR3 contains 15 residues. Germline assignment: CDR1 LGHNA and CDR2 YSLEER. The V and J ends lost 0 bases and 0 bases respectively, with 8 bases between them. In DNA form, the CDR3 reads TGCGCCAGCAGCCAAGATTGGGACTACCAAGAGACCCAGTACTTC. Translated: CASSQDWDYQETQYF.

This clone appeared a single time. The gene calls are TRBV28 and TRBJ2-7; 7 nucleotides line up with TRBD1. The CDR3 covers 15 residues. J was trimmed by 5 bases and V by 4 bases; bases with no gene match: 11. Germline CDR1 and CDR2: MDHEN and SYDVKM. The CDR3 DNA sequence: TGTGCCAGCAGTTCCGCCCAGACAGGGCTAGACGAGCAGTACTTC. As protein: CASSSAQTGLDEQYF.

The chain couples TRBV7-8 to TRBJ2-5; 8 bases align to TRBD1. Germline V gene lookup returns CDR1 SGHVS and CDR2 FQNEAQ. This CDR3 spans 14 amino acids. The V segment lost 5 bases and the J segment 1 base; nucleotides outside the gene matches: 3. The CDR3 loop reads CASSAGGAQETQYF. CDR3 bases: TGTGCCAGCAGCGCAGGGGGCGCCCAAGAGACCCAGTACTTC.

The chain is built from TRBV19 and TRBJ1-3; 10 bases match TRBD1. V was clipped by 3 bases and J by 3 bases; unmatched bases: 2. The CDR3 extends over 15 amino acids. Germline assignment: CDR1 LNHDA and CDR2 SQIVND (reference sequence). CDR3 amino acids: CASSMGTGVGNTIYF. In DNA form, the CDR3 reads TGTGCCAGTAGTATGGGGACAGGGGTTGGAAACACCATATATTTT.